This T cell receptor beta chain was identified in a study of lymphopenia after photon versus proton radiotherapy. Here immunoSEQ multiplex PCR was the method, and the copy in TCRdb shows in-frame clones only, minus some. The sample consists of 75,000 to 95,000 clones, around 88% of them appearing once. V lost 6 bases to trimming and J lost 3 bases; unmatched junction nucleotides: 13. The germline CDR1 and CDR2 sequences are LNHDA and SQIVND (reference sequence). The CDR3 extends over 17 amino acids. Here the sequenced sample was peripheral blood, taken from a patient treated with proton-based radiotherapy. The gene calls are TRBV19 and TRBJ2-1; TRBD1 aligns across 8 bases. The sequence was obtained from a man in his 60s with pancreatic cancer. The CDR3 nucleotides read TGTGCCAGTAGGCAGGGACAGGATCCTGTCCGCTACAATGAGCAGTTCTTC. Translating gives CASRQGQDPVRYNEQFF.